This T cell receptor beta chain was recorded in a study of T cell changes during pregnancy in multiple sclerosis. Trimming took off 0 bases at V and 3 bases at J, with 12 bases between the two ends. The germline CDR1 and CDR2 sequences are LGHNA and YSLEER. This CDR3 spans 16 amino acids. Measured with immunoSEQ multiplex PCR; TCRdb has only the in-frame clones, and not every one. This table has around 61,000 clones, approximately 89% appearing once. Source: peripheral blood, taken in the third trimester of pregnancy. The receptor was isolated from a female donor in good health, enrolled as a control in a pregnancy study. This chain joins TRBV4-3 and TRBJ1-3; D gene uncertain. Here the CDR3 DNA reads TGCGCCAGCAGCCAAGATCGGGAGGCGATTGGAAACACCATATATTTT. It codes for CASSQDREAIGNTIYF.